This TCR beta chain is from a study of response to subunit inactivated influenza vaccine. Study-wide results and limits: Every seasonal influenza vaccination brings in few new T cells, the authors suggested.

This clonotype was seen a handful of times. What it binds is not known. Using its own MiXCR run on the RT-PCR reads, TCRdb lists one record per CDR3 protein. Of a few hundred thousand distinct CDR3 sequences in the sample, around 15% were seen once. The CDR3 is 15 residues long. Germline CDR1 reads SGHTA; CDR2 reads FQGTGA. Trimming left V 5 bases short and J 2 bases short, with 16 bases between. V and J are TRBV7-3 and TRBJ2-7; tentative D call: TRBD2 (6 bases). This sequence originates from a man over 45 who received an inactivated influenza vaccine. This material consisted of PBMCs from blood, taken about 11 days after vaccination. The CDR3 sequence is CASSIGGTGAYEQYF. The CDR3 DNA reads TGTGCCAGCAGCATCGGGGGTACGGGAGCCTACGAGCAGTACTTC. The whole variable domain, remainder taken from reference TRBV7-3 and TRBJ2-7, is GAGVSQTPSNKVTEKGKYVELRCDPISGHTALYWYRQSLGQGPEFLIYFQGTGAADDSGLPNDRFFAVRPEGSVSTLKIQRTERGDSAVYLCASSIGGTGAYEQYFGPGTRLTVT.